Included here is one T cell receptor (beta chain) sequence, with context. Antigen: not known. The data were taken from a study of early T cells in non-severe SARS-CoV-2 infection. The overall study: Sequencing was performed on bulk RNA from unsorted whole blood, leaving chains unpaired. Study conclusions and caveats: A preference for anti-spike CD8 responses marked VDJdb matching, which missed private and CD4 specificities.

Trimming took off 5 bases at V and 2 bases at J, with 19 bases between the two ends. Germline CDR1 reads SQVTM; CDR2 reads ANQGSEA. This CDR3 has 16 amino acids. Each single cDNA molecule received a unique molecular identifier. TCRdb passed the 5' RACE reads through MiXCR, listing each CDR3 protein once. Of about 71,000 distinct CDR3 sequences listed, roughly 12% are singletons. The chain recombines TRBV29-1 with TRBJ1-5; D not certain. The specimen comprised whole blood, sampled at baseline. This clonotype originated in an adult who was a healthcare worker with PCR-confirmed SARS-CoV-2 infection or an uninfected control (not recorded which). The CDR3 DNA follows: TGCAGCGTTCCCCCGCTATGGCTATTAGGCAATCAGCCCCAGCATTTT. It codes for CSVPPLWLLGNQPQHF. Supplemented by reference TRBV29-1 and TRBJ1-5, the full variable domain reads SAVISQKPSRDICQRGTSLTIQCQVDSQVTMMFWYRQQPGQSLTLIATANQGSEATYESGFVIDKFPISRPNLTFSTLTVSNMSPEDSSIYLCSVPPLWLLGNQPQHFGDGTRLSIL.